Sequencing of this TCR beta chain was carried out in a study of human T cells and chemical hapten exposure. Whole blood, unfractionated, served as the material for total RNA extraction. CDR1 and CDR2 from the germline V gene are MDHEN and SYDVKM. Trimming removed 6 bases at V and 4 bases at J, with 15 bases between. The CDR3 has 14 residues. Notes on the study in general: DPC sensitization did not alter TCRs above 1 in 1000 frequency.

This clonotype was recorded a few times. The antigen is unknown. TCRdb passed the 5' RACE reads through MiXCR, listing each CDR3 protein once. The sample includes about 120,000 distinct CDR3 sequences, more than 15% of them seen just once. This chain connects TRBV28 to TRBJ1-2, with D hard to call. The sequence was obtained from a human donor in good health. The CDR3 sequence is CASRPAPEVYGYTF. CDR3 sequence (DNA): TGTGCCAGCAGGCCCGCTCCGGAAGTCTATGGCTACACCTTC.